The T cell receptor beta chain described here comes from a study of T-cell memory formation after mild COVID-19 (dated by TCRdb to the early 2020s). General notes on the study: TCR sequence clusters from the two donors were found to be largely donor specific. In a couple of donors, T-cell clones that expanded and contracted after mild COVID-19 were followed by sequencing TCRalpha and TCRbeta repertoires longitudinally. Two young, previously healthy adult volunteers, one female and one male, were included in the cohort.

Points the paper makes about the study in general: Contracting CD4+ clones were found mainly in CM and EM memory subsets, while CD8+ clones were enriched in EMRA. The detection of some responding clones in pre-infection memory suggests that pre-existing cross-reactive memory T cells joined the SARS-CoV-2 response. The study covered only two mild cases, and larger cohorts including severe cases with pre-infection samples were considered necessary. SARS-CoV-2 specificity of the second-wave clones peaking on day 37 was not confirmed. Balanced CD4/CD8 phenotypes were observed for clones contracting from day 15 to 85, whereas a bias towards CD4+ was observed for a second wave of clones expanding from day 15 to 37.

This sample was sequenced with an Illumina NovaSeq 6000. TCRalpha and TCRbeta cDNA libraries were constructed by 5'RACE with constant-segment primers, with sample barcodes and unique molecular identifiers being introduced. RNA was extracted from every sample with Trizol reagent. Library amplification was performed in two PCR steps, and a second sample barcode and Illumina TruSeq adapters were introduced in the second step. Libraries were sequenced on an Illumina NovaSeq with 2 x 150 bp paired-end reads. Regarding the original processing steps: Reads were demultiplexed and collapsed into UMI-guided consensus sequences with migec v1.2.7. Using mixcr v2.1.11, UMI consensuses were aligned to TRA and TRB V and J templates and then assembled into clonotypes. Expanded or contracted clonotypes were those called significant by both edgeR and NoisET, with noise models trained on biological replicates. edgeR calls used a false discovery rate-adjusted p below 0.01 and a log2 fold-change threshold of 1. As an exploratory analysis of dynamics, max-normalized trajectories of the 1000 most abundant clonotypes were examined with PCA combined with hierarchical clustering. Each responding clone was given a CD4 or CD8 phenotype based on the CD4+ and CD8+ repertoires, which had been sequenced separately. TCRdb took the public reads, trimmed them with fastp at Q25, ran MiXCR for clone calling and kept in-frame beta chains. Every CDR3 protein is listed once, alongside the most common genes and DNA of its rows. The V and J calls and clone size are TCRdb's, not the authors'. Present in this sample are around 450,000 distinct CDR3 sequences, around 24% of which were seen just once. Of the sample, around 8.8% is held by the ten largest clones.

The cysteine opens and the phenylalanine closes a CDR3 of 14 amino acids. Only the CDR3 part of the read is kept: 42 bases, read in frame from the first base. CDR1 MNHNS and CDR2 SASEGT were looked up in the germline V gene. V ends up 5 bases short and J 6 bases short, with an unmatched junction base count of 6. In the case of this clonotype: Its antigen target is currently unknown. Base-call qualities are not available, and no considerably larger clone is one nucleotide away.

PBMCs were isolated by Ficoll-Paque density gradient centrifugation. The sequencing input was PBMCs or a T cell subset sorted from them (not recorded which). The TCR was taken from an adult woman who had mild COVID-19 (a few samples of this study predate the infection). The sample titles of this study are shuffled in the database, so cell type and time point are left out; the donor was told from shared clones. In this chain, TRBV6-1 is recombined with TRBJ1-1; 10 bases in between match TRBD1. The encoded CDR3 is CASSTGTGVPEAFF. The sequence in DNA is TGTGCCAGCAGTACCGGGACAGGGGTCCCTGAAGCTTTCTTT.